The rows below give T cell receptor beta chains drawn from one sample of a study of Ad26.COV2.S vaccination and SARS-CoV-2 variants. Clones were read by immunoSEQ multiplex PCR, and TCRdb kept only the in-frame ones, dropping some. Counted here are about 400,000 clones, about 88% occurring once; the ten biggest clones make up around 3.4%. The input for sequencing was peripheral blood, taken in a trial of Ad26.COV2.S vaccine versus placebo. These receptors were obtained from a person aged 18-65 years who received the Ad26.COV2.S COVID-19 vaccine or a placebo. Each CDR3 is given with its conserved first and last residue. The D gene is left open where the match is weak. Size is omitted from some rows. Given values are once, few, many or a class for expanded clones.

v_gene	len	j_gene	d_gene	abundance	CDR3aa	CDR3nt
TRBV5-5	14	TRBJ2-1	.	once	CASSLTGNMDEQFF	TGTGCCAGCAGCTTGACAGGGAATATGGATGAGCAGTTCTTC
TRBV10-2	15	TRBJ1-1	.	.	CASSGRWAENTEAFF	TGCGCCAGCAGTGGCCGCTGGGCAGAAAACACTGAAGCTTTCTTT
TRBV11-3	11	TRBJ1-1	.	.	CASSRDKGAFF	TGTGCCAGCAGCCGGGACAAGGGAGCTTTCTTT
TRBV10-3	17	TRBJ2-6	TRBD2	.	CATASAGALSGANVLTF	TGTGCCACCGCCTCAGCGGGGGCCCTCTCTGGGGCCAACGTCCTGACTTTC
TRBV6-5	12	TRBJ1-2	.	.	CASISSWYGYTF	TGTGCCAGCATCTCATCCTGGTATGGCTACACCTTC
TRBV7-2	15	TRBJ2-5	.	.	CASSLGGRYQETQYF	TGTGCCAGCAGCTTAGGCGGGCGTTACCAAGAGACCCAGTACTTC
TRBV5-4	14	TRBJ2-2	.	.	CACQSSQNTGELFF	TGTGCCTGCCAAAGTAGCCAGAACACCGGGGAGCTGTTTTTT
TRBV15	13	TRBJ2-7	.	.	CATSRGASYEQYF	TGTGCCACCAGCAGGGGGGCCTCCTACGAGCAGTACTTC
TRBV7-9	15	TRBJ1-1	.	.	CASSLVGAWYTEAFF	TGTGCCAGCAGCTTAGTGGGGGCTTGGTACACTGAAGCTTTCTTT
TRBV6-4	11	TRBJ2-7	.	.	CASRGMSEQYF	TGTGCCAGCAGGGGTATGAGTGAGCAGTACTTC
TRBV5-1	13	TRBJ2-7	.	.	CASSLGGNYEQYF	TGCGCCAGCAGCTTGGGTGGCAACTACGAGCAGTACTTC
TRBV11-2	14	TRBJ2-7	.	.	CASSFQGGGYEQYF	TGTGCCAGCAGCTTTCAGGGGGGCGGATACGAGCAGTACTTC
TRBV28	16	TRBJ1-5	.	.	CASSQDSFFSNQPQHF	TGTGCCAGCAGCCAGGACAGCTTTTTTAGCAATCAGCCCCAGCATTTT
TRBV6-5	15	TRBJ1-4	.	.	CASRSIQGLYEKLFF	TGTGCCAGCCGATCGATCCAGGGGTTATATGAAAAACTGTTTTTT
TRBV27	17	TRBJ1-2	TRBD1	.	CASSRDRWTGANYGYTF	TGTGCCAGCAGTCGAGACCGTTGGACAGGGGCTAACTATGGCTACACCTTC
TRBV11-1	16	TRBJ1-2	.	.	CASSASYRDPNYGYTF	TGTGCCAGCAGCGCTAGTTACAGGGATCCTAACTATGGCTACACCTTC
TRBV19	14	TRBJ2-5	.	.	CASSVVGASETQYF	TGTGCCAGTAGTGTGGTTGGGGCATCAGAGACCCAGTACTTC
TRBV9	13	TRBJ1-2	.	.	CASSVDRTYGYTF	TGTGCCAGCAGCGTGGACCGAACCTATGGCTACACCTTC
TRBV6-5	13	TRBJ1-1	.	.	CASSLSPTTEAFF	TGTGCCAGCAGTTTAAGCCCTACCACTGAAGCTTTCTTT
TRBV6-2/TRBV6-3	11	TRBJ2-7	.	.	CASSYSGEQYF	TGTGCCAGCAGTTACTCCGGCGAGCAGTACTTC
TRBV7-2	15	TRBJ2-2	.	once	CASSLGTPNTGELFF	TGTGCCAGCAGCTTAGGGACACCGAACACCGGGGAGCTGTTTTTT
TRBV5-1	14	TRBJ2-7	TRBD1	.	CASRPGTGVYEQYF	TGCGCCAGCAGGCCCGGGACAGGGGTCTACGAGCAGTACTTC
TRBV9	14	TRBJ2-3	TRBD2	.	CASNIAGGPDTQYF	TGTGCCAGCAACATAGCGGGGGGGCCAGATACGCAGTATTTT
TRBV6-5	14	TRBJ2-1	.	.	CASSLRARGNEQFF	TGTGCCAGCAGTTTGAGGGCCCGCGGCAATGAGCAGTTCTTC
TRBV11-2	15	TRBJ2-5	TRBD1	.	CASSLAGTGRETQYF	TGTGCCAGCAGCTTAGCGGGGACAGGGAGAGAGACCCAGTACTTC
TRBV4-1	14	TRBJ2-1	.	.	CASSQAGGGNEQFF	TGCGCCAGCAGCCAAGCCGGGGGCGGAAATGAGCAGTTCTTC
TRBV7-2	17	TRBJ2-5	TRBD2	.	CASSLARGGGEQETQYF	TGTGCCAGCAGCTTAGCGCGTGGCGGGGGGGAACAAGAGACCCAGTACTTC
TRBV5-1	16	TRBJ2-5	.	.	CASSLGSPEGLETQYF	TGCGCCAGCAGCTTGGGTTCGCCCGAAGGACTAGAGACCCAGTACTTC
TRBV12-5	13	TRBJ2-7	.	few	CASGLAEGYEQYF	TGTGCTAGTGGTTTAGCTGAGGGATACGAGCAGTACTTC
TRBV3-1/TRBV3-2	12	TRBJ1-1	.	few	CASSQEGQRAFF	TGTGCCAGCAGCCAAGAGGGGCAGAGGGCTTTCTTT
TRBV11-2	13	TRBJ2-7	.	.	CASSSGVSYEQYF	TGTGCCAGCAGCTCAGGGGTGTCCTACGAGCAGTACTTC
TRBV19	15	TRBJ2-3	TRBD2	.	CASSAGGASTDTQYF	TGTGCCAGTAGCGCGGGGGGTGCTAGCACAGATACGCAGTATTTT
TRBV6-5	15	TRBJ2-5	.	.	CASQPVALVGRTQYF	TGTGCCAGCCAACCGGTTGCTTTAGTTGGTAGGACCCAGTACTTC
TRBV7-9	14	TRBJ1-4	.	.	CASRTTATNEKLFF	TGTGCCAGCAGAACCACCGCAACTAATGAAAAACTGTTTTTT
TRBV19	15	TRBJ1-1	.	.	CASSIDGGEGTEAFF	TGTGCCAGTAGTATAGACGGGGGCGAGGGCACTGAAGCTTTCTTT
TRBV6-5	13	TRBJ1-1	.	few	CASNHRGLTEAFF	TGTGCCAGCAACCACAGAGGGCTAACTGAAGCTTTCTTT
TRBV11-2	15	TRBJ1-6	.	.	CASSLTRQVHSPLHF	TGTGCCAGCAGCTTAACCAGGCAGGTCCATTCACCCCTCCACTTT
TRBV15	17	TRBJ2-3	.	.	CATSGPDRDFREDTQYF	TGTGCCACCAGCGGACCAGACAGGGACTTTAGGGAAGATACGCAGTATTTT
TRBV6-2/TRBV6-3	12	TRBJ1-2	.	few	CASSLSGEGYTF	TGTGCCAGCAGTCTATCAGGAGAGGGCTACACCTTC
TRBV7-9	19	TRBJ2-3	.	.	CASSLNTPGTHFPGNTQYF	TGTGCCAGCAGCTTAAACACCCCCGGGACACATTTCCCGGGGAATACGCAGTATTTT
TRBV5-5	15	TRBJ2-2	.	once	CASSQEQYKTGELFF	TGTGCCAGCAGCCAGGAACAGTATAAGACCGGGGAGCTGTTTTTT
TRBV6-5	14	TRBJ2-5	.	.	CASSRLVDKETQYF	TGTGCCAGCAGCCGACTAGTCGATAAAGAGACCCAGTACTTC
TRBV13	14	TRBJ1-1	.	.	CASSLGRRKTEAFF	TGTGCCAGCAGCTTAGGCCGGCGGAAGACAGAAGCTTTCTTT
TRBV6-5	16	TRBJ1-1	TRBD1	once	CASSYLSGTGATEAFF	TGTGCCAGCAGTTATTTATCTGGGACAGGGGCTACTGAAGCTTTCTTT
TRBV4-1	15	TRBJ1-4	.	.	CASSQDWGSRTILFF	TGCGCCAGCAGCCAAGATTGGGGAAGCCGTACAATACTGTTTTTT
TRBV27	16	TRBJ1-6	.	.	CASSLLLGGVFSPLHF	TGTGCCAGCAGTTTATTGTTGGGGGGGGTGTTTTCACCCCTCCACTTT
TRBV10-1	13	TRBJ1-1	.	once	CASSESWNTEAFF	TGCGCCAGCAGTGAGTCGTGGAACACTGAAGCTTTCTTT
TRBV4-3	15	TRBJ1-2	.	once	CASSQGEVGYYGYTF	TGCGCCAGCAGCCAGGGGGAGGTGGGGTACTATGGCTACACCTTC